This TCR beta chain came from a study of cytomegalovirus exposure and HLA in healthy donors. Amplification used 60 Vbeta primers and 13 Jbeta primers. The method was immunoSEQ multiplex PCR; TCRdb's version includes in-frame clones alone and lacks a portion of them. The sample has 200,000 to 300,000 clones, 82% seen once; the top ten hold 4.5% to 6%. The V gene lost 0 bases and the J gene lost 3 bases, with 9 bases spanning the gap. The CDR3 is 14 residues long. CDR1 and CDR2 from the germline V gene are SGHTS and YDEGEE. Study outcomes and limitations: TCR beta chain V- and J-gene trimming was linked, in a later analysis, to a missense variant in DCLRE1C.

This clone was detected a few times. Its antigen remains unidentified. The chain combines TRBV5-8 with TRBJ2-5; D may be TRBD2 (6 bases). This TCR came from a woman between 35 and 50 years old in good health and CMV-seropositive. The sequenced material came from PBMCs. The CDR3 bases are TGTGCCAGCAGCTTGGAACCGGGAGAAGAGACCCAGTACTTC. Translated: CASSLEPGEETQYF. The variable domain in full, completed from reference TRBV5-8 and TRBJ2-5, reads EAGVTQSPTHLIKTRGQQATLRCSPISGHTSVYWYQQALGLGLQFLLWYDEGEERNRGNFPPRFSGRQFPNYSSELNVNALELEDSALYLCASSLEPGEETQYFGPGTRLLVL.